Described below is a single T cell receptor beta chain sequence and its context. The antigen is not known. Other DNA sequences in the sample encode the same CDR3. The entry originates in a study of T cell responses to AZD1222 COVID-19 vaccine. Trimming cost V 1 base and J 5 bases, with 5 bases left between them. Germline V lookup: CDR1 SGHNT, CDR2 YENEEA. The CDR3 totals 12 residues. TCRdb's copy holds only in-frame clones and misses some; the assay was immunoSEQ multiplex PCR. This table has some 150,000 clones, just over 90% appearing once. Study-wide results and caveats: Spike-specific TCR breadth and depth both grew after two AZD1222 doses.

The sequence was obtained from an adult in good health. The J gene is TRBJ1-1, the V gene TRBV11-3; no clear D. Sequencing was performed on peripheral blood, taken on day 0 of AZD1222 vaccination. CDR3 DNA: TGTGCCAGCAGCTTAGCGGGGACTGAAGCTTTCTTT. It translates to CASSLAGTEAFF.